A selection of T cell receptor beta chains follows, all from one sample in a study of PD-1 blockade in classical Hodgkin lymphoma. Assay used: immunoSEQ multiplex PCR; TCRdb lists only in-frame clones, some missing. The repertoire includes around 36,000 clones, 87% of them detected once, and roughly 9% sits in the top ten. The sample consisted of peripheral blood mononuclear cells (PBMCs), taken at baseline. These receptors were obtained from a human donor with classical Hodgkin lymphoma. Both conserved end residues are part of each CDR3. D genes are given only for firm matches. Clone size is given for some rows only: seen once, a few or many times, or a class if the clone is expanded.

v_gene,d_gene,j_gene,abundance,CDR3aa,CDR3nt
TRBV6-5,.,TRBJ2-7,.,CASSYWARGGSYEQYF,TGTGCCAGCAGTTACTGGGCGAGGGGCGGGTCCTACGAGCAGTACTTC
TRBV27,.,TRBJ1-2,.,CASSLNRFYGYTF,TGTGCCAGCAGTTTGAACAGGTTCTATGGCTACACCTTC
TRBV12-5,TRBD1,TRBJ2-1,.,CASGLGSSRGTGNEQFF,TGTGCTAGTGGTTTGGGCTCCAGCAGGGGGACAGGCAATGAGCAGTTCTTC
TRBV25-1,TRBD2,TRBJ2-5,.,CASTPRTSGTQETQYF,TGTGCCAGCACCCCCCGGACTAGCGGGACTCAAGAGACCCAGTACTTC
TRBV19,TRBD1,TRBJ2-6,.,CASSYKVPGQGYSSGANVLTF,TGTGCCAGTAGTTACAAAGTACCGGGACAGGGGTACAGCTCTGGGGCCAACGTCCTGACTTTC
TRBV10-3,TRBD1,TRBJ1-2,.,CAISGGRGQNEYGYTF,TGTGCCATCAGTGGGGGCAGGGGGCAGAACGAATATGGCTACACCTTC
TRBV18,TRBD2,TRBJ2-3,.,CASSLTTSGGADTQYF,TGTGCCAGCTCACTTACGACTAGCGGGGGTGCAGATACGCAGTATTTT
TRBV9,TRBD2,TRBJ2-5,.,CASSGSGRSRETQYF,TGTGCCAGCAGCGGCAGCGGGAGGTCCAGGGAGACCCAGTACTTC
TRBV13,.,TRBJ2-7,.,CASSLWGGPYEQYF,TGTGCCAGCAGCTTATGGGGGGGGCCCTACGAGCAGTACTTC
TRBV11-3,TRBD2,TRBJ2-3,.,CASSSQSGGARDTQYF,TGTGCCAGCAGCTCCCAAAGCGGGGGGGCCAGGGATACGCAGTATTTT
TRBV5-4,.,TRBJ1-6,once,CASSLEGRLLHF,TGTGCCAGCAGCTTGGAGGGCAGACTACTCCACTTT
TRBV9,.,TRBJ2-3,.,CASSVGQSGPDTQYF,TGTGCCAGCAGCGTAGGCCAGAGTGGGCCAGATACGCAGTATTTT
TRBV29-1,TRBD2,TRBJ2-3,.,CSVVPSGGAGGTQYF,TGCAGCGTTGTTCCTAGCGGGGGGGCCGGGGGTACGCAGTATTTT
TRBV5-6,.,TRBJ2-1,.,CASSLGLYNEQFF,TGTGCCAGCAGCTTGGGCCTTTACAATGAGCAGTTCTTC
TRBV5-1,TRBD1,TRBJ1-5,.,CASSLGGTGDGQPQHF,TGCGCCAGCAGCTTAGGCGGGACAGGGGACGGTCAGCCCCAGCATTTT
TRBV6-6,TRBD1,TRBJ1-2,.,CASSLQGVYGYTF,TGTGCCAGCAGTTTACAGGGGGTCTATGGCTACACCTTC
TRBV7-6,TRBD1,TRBJ2-5,once,CASSLVGQGALWEQYF,TGTGCCAGCAGCTTAGTGGGACAGGGGGCACTTTGGGAGCAGTACTTC
TRBV4-1,.,TRBJ1-5,few,CASSQASNQPQHF,TGCGCCAGCAGCCAAGCCTCCAATCAGCCCCAGCATTTT
TRBV9,TRBD2,TRBJ2-7,.,CASSARLAGGPREQYF,TGTGCCAGCAGCGCCAGACTAGCGGGAGGGCCCCGCGAGCAGTACTTC
TRBV6-1,.,TRBJ1-4,.,CASTEPGSRKLFF,TGTGCCAGCACCGAGCCGGGGAGTAGAAAACTGTTTTTT
TRBV11-2,.,TRBJ2-7,.,CASSFHYEQYF,TGTGCCAGCAGCTTCCACTACGAGCAGTACTTC
TRBV12-2,.,TRBJ1-1,.,CASRLAQRQGTRTEAFF,TGTGCAAGTCGCTTAGCCCAGCGACAGGGAACTAGGACTGAAGCTTTCTTT
TRBV6-5,.,TRBJ2-3,.,CASRLVPAQDTQYF,TGTGCCAGCAGATTAGTCCCGGCCCAAGATACGCAGTATTTT
TRBV18,TRBD2,TRBJ2-1,.,CASSPPGLAGGPGEQFF,TGTGCCAGCTCACCGCCGGGACTAGCGGGAGGGCCGGGTGAGCAGTTCTTC
TRBV9,TRBD2,TRBJ2-5,.,CASSAGTSQETQYF,TGTGCCAGCAGCGCCGGGACTAGTCAAGAGACCCAGTACTTC
TRBV7-9,.,TRBJ2-7,.,CASSLGPTVQISYEQYF,TGTGCCAGCAGCTTAGGGCCAACGGTTCAGATCTCCTACGAGCAGTACTTC
TRBV5-4,TRBD2,TRBJ2-7,.,CASSLSGGGAYEQYF,TGTGCCAGCAGCTTGAGCGGCGGGGGAGCCTACGAGCAGTACTTC
TRBV6-5,.,TRBJ2-7,once,CASRFQVTYEQYF,TGTGCCAGCAGATTCCAGGTTACCTACGAGCAGTACTTC
TRBV5-3,.,TRBJ2-1,.,CARSLTDRRGDNEQFF,TGTGCCAGAAGCTTAACGGACAGGCGGGGGGACAATGAGCAGTTCTTC
TRBV5-8,.,TRBJ2-3,.,CASSLGSQRRTDTQYF,TGTGCCAGCAGCTTGGGGAGTCAGAGACGGACAGATACGCAGTATTTT
TRBV9,TRBD1,TRBJ2-7,.,CASSKGQGPYEQYF,TGTGCCAGCAGCAAGGGACAGGGTCCCTACGAGCAGTACTTC
TRBV7-2,.,TRBJ1-2,.,CASSSLGRGYGYTF,TGTGCCAGCAGCTCCTTAGGCAGGGGTTATGGCTACACCTTC
TRBV10-2,.,TRBJ2-1,.,CASSDGPPVQFF,TGCGCCAGCAGTGACGGACCTCCGGTGCAGTTCTTC
TRBV11-1,TRBD1,TRBJ2-3,.,CASRTGLLDTQYF,TGTGCCAGCAGGACAGGGTTATTAGATACGCAGTATTTT
TRBV10-3,TRBD1,TRBJ2-5,.,CAISAGGAGTQYF,TGTGCCATCAGTGCAGGGGGCGCGGGGACCCAGTACTTC
TRBV5-6,.,TRBJ2-7,.,CASSLWYEQYF,TGTGCCAGCAGCTTGTGGTACGAGCAGTACTTC
TRBV11-2,.,TRBJ1-1,.,CASSFGGNTEAFF,TGTGCCAGCAGCTTCGGGGGGAACACTGAAGCTTTCTTT
TRBV6-5,TRBD1,TRBJ1-5,.,CASRRTGRNQPQHF,TGTGCCAGCAGGAGGACAGGGCGAAATCAACCCCAGCATTTT
TRBV18,TRBD1,TRBJ1-5,.,CASSPGQGGQPQHF,TGTGCCAGCTCACCGGGACAGGGCGGTCAGCCCCAGCATTTT
TRBV9,.,TRBJ2-3,.,CASSVGLAPDTQYF,TGTGCCAGCAGCGTAGGGTTAGCGCCAGATACGCAGTATTTT
TRBV29-1,.,TRBJ2-6,.,CSVYDRPSSGANVLTF,TGCAGCGTTTATGACAGGCCATCCTCTGGGGCCAACGTCCTGACTTTC
TRBV6-4,.,TRBJ1-5,medium-sized,CASRGGRSGNQPQHF,TGTGCCAGCAGGGGAGGGCGATCGGGCAATCAGCCCCAGCATTTT
TRBV5-8,.,TRBJ2-1,.,CASSLLSTSVYNEQFF,TGTGCCAGCAGCTTGCTATCCACCTCCGTCTACAATGAGCAGTTCTTC
TRBV4-1,.,TRBJ1-6,.,CASSHGRGSYNSPLHF,TGCGCCAGCAGCCATGGGCGGGGGTCCTATAATTCACCCCTCCACTTT
TRBV10-3,TRBD2,TRBJ2-1,.,CAISEKRGDNEQFF,TGTGCCATCAGTGAAAAGCGGGGGGACAATGAGCAGTTCTTC
TRBV28,.,TRBJ2-5,.,CASSRPSPDGTQYF,TGTGCCAGCAGCCGTCCATCCCCCGACGGGACCCAGTACTTC
TRBV10-3,TRBD1,TRBJ1-1,.,CAISERDRGPFF,TGTGCCATCAGTGAGCGGGACAGGGGGCCCTTCTTT
TRBV10-3,TRBD2,TRBJ2-1,.,CAISVTSGGVNEQFF,TGTGCCATCAGCGTGACTAGCGGGGGCGTCAATGAGCAGTTCTTC
TRBV28,TRBD2,TRBJ2-7,.,CASSVLAGGQGEQYF,TGTGCCAGCAGTGTACTAGCGGGAGGGCAAGGCGAGCAGTACTTC
TRBV10-3,.,TRBJ1-1,.,CAISEDGSTEAFF,TGTGCCATCAGTGAGGACGGTAGCACTGAAGCTTTCTTT
TRBV7-3,.,TRBJ2-3,few,CASITPPDTQYF,TGTGCCAGCATAACTCCTCCAGATACGCAGTATTTT
TRBV28,.,TRBJ2-7,.,CASSPPGLTPYEQYF,TGTGCCAGCAGCCCTCCGGGCCTAACCCCCTACGAGCAGTACTTC
TRBV6-5,.,TRBJ1-2,.,CASRVGQGNYGYTF,TGTGCCAGCAGGGTGGGGCAGGGAAACTATGGCTACACCTTC
TRBV28,.,TRBJ1-2,.,CANSLGRSYNYGYTF,TGTGCCAACAGTTTAGGGCGCAGTTATAACTATGGCTACACCTTC
TRBV19,TRBD1,TRBJ1-2,.,CASSMTGSWGYTF,TGTGCCAGTAGTATGACAGGGTCGTGGGGCTACACCTTC
TRBV10-3,TRBD2,TRBJ2-1,.,CAIRTSGSHHYNEQFF,TGTGCCATCAGGACTAGCGGGAGCCATCACTACAATGAGCAGTTCTTC
TRBV6-5,TRBD1,TRBJ2-5,once,CASGKSTGKETQYF,TGTGCCAGCGGTAAATCGACAGGGAAAGAGACCCAGTACTTC
TRBV27,.,TRBJ2-7,few,CASSLWYRGGLEQYF,TGTGCCAGCAGTTTATGGTACAGGGGGGGCCTCGAGCAGTACTTC
TRBV19,.,TRBJ1-6,.,CASSIGQAYNSPLHF,TGTGCCAGTAGTATAGGACAGGCGTATAATTCACCCCTCCACTTT